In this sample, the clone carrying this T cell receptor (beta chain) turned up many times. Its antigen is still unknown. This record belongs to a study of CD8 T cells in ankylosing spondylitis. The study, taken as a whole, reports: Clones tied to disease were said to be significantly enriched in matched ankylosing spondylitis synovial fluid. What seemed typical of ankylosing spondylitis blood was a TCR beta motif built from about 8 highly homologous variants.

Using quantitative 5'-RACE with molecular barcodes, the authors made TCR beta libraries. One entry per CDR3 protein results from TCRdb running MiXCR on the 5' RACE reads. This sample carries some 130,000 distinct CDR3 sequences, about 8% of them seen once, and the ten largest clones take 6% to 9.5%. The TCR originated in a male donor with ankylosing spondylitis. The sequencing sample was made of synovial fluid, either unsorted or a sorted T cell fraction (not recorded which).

The CDR3: CASRDSRSSYNEQFF. CDR3 nucleotides: TGCGCCAGCAGGGATTCTCGGAGCTCCTACAATGAGCAGTTCTTC. The chain is built from TRBV5-1 and TRBJ2-1; D gene unclear. The V gene lost 5 bases and the J gene lost 0 bases, with 12 bases spanning the gap. The CDR3 sequence is 15 residues long. CDR1 is SGHRS and CDR2 is YFSETQ in the germline V gene.